This T cell receptor (beta chain) was recorded in a study of identifying expanded T cells in peripheral blood. Study results and limitations: Clone count variance between two-week samples rose with total template count. Technical replicates showed about 1.1 changed clones; approximately two weeks about 16.4; four weeks 19.

Repertoires were generated with immunoSEQ multiplex PCR, while TCRdb's copy carries only in-frame clones and drops some. In the table there are around 85,000 clones, about 91% of which are singletons. To note about this clone: The antigen remains undetermined.

This clonotype was obtained from a person aged 18 to 70 in good health. Sequencing was carried out using blood.

The DNA of the CDR3 is TGTGCCAGCAGCCTGCAAAAGGGACAGGGGGTGAACTATGGCTACACCTTC. Its translation: CASSLQKGQGVNYGYTF. V is TRBV7-2 and J is TRBJ1-2; 11 bases agree with TRBD1. CDR1 is SGHTA, CDR2 FQGNSA, per germline. J was trimmed by 2 bases and V by 5 bases; bases with no gene match: 10. The CDR3 contains 17 residues.